This passage covers 15 T cell receptor beta chains from one sample sequenced in a study of cytomegalovirus exposure and HLA in healthy donors. 13 Jbeta primers and 60 Vbeta primers were used for the PCR. Generated by immunoSEQ multiplex PCR, the TCRdb table keeps only in-frame clones and is missing some. The data contain around 200,000 clones, 70% of them singletons. Sequenced sample: PBMCs. These receptors came from a middle-aged man in good health and CMV-seropositive.

This sequence joins TRBV7-2 and TRBJ2-1, with a possible D match to TRBD2 (7 bases). Germline values: CDR1 SGHTA, CDR2 FQGNSA. V gave up 5 bases and J gave up 8 bases, with 22 bases separating them. The CDR3 loop spans 16 amino acids. The CDR3 coding sequence is TGTGCCAGCAGCCCCCAATGGAGGGGGGGCAGGGATGAGCAGTTCTTC. Its translation: CASSPQWRGGRDEQFF.

The V and J genes are TRBV7-9 and TRBJ2-7; D might be TRBD2 (6 bases). The CDR3 is 14 residues long. Germline CDR1 and CDR2: SEHNR and FQNEAQ (reference sequence). Between the trimmed V and J ends, which lost 1 base and 2 bases, there was a span of 9 bases. The CDR3 here is CASSLGGTPYEQYF. The CDR3 DNA sequence: TGTGCCAGCAGCTTAGGAGGGACTCCCTACGAGCAGTACTTC.

The rearrangement joins TRBV5-1 to TRBJ2-7; 12 positions agree with TRBD1. CDR3 size: 15 residues. After removal of 1 base from V and 7 bases from J, the junction contained 6 bases not matched to a gene. Looked up from germline, CDR1 is SGHRS and CDR2 is YFSETQ. DNA for the CDR3: TGCGCCAGCAGCTTGCTGGGACAGGGGGCGCAAGAGCAGTACTTC. Protein: CASSLLGQGAQEQYF.

The rearrangement uses TRBV6-5 and TRBJ2-1; D is unresolved. Trimming took off 2 bases at V and 7 bases at J, with 9 bases between the two ends. This CDR3 region has 13 residues. The germline V gene encodes CDR1 MNHEY and CDR2 SVGAGI. The CDR3 spells CASSYPNENEQFF. The CDR3 bases are TGTGCCAGCAGTTACCCCAACGAGAATGAGCAGTTCTTC.

This sequence joins TRBV7-2 and TRBJ2-3; TRBD2 might be the D (6 bases). This CDR3 is 15 amino acids long. V was pared by 1 base and J by 2 bases, with 10 bases between. Per germline, CDR1 SGHTA and CDR2 FQGNSA. The CDR3 region is CASSLVRGNTDTQYF. In DNA form, the CDR3 reads TGTGCCAGCAGCTTAGTTCGGGGGAACACAGATACGCAGTATTTT.

The chain recombines TRBV19 with TRBJ1-3; possible D gene TRBD1, 5 bases. The CDR3 has 15 amino acids. Germline CDR1 is LNHDA and CDR2 is SQIVND (reference sequence). Trimming took 10 bases from V and 0 from J, leaving 16 bases between them. In nucleotides, the CDR3 is TGTGCCACTACGGGGGGAACGAGCTCTGGAAACACCATATATTTT. Encoded protein: CATTGGTSSGNTIYF. The entire variable domain, with the rest obtained from reference TRBV19 and TRBJ1-3, is as follows: DGGITQSPKYLFRKEGQNVTLSCEQNLNHDAMYWYRQDPGQGLRLIYYSQIVNDFQKGDIAEGYSVSREKKESFPLTVTSAQKNPTAFYLCATTGGTSSGNTIYFGEGSWLTVV.

The chain is built from TRBV25-1 and TRBJ1-2; TRBD1 aligns across 8 bases. Unmatched junction bases numbered 6, after V lost 8 bases and J lost 4 bases. Germline CDR1 reads MGHDK; CDR2 reads SYGVNS. The length of the CDR3 is 13 residues. The CDR3 bases are TGTGCCAGCGGAGGACAGGGTGGCTATGGCTACACCTTC. The encoded protein is CASGGQGGYGYTF.

This sequence joins TRBV19 and TRBJ1-5; 8 nucleotides line up with TRBD1. Per germline, CDR1 LNHDA and CDR2 SQIVND (reference sequence). CDR3 length: 14 amino acids. V lost 3 bases, J lost 9 bases, and 7 bases stayed unmatched. The CDR3 loop is CASSIRQGPPPQHF. The DNA for the CDR3 is TGTGCCAGTAGTATTCGACAGGGGCCTCCGCCCCAGCATTTT.

The chain combines TRBV18 with TRBJ1-2, with D possibly matching TRBD1 (5 bases). Germline-derived CDR1 and CDR2 are KGHSH and LQKENI. This CDR3 region has 13 residues. Trimming removed 2 bases at V and 8 bases at J, with 12 bases between. CDR3 sequence (DNA): TGTGCCAGCTCACCAGAACAGGAACTAGGCTACACCTTC. This codes for CASSPEQELGYTF.

This chain joins TRBV7-8 and TRBJ1-2; D gene ambiguous. The CDR3 consists of 14 residues. Trimming took 2 bases from V and 8 from J, leaving 15 bases between them. Looked up from germline, CDR1 is SGHVS and CDR2 is FQNEAQ. The CDR3 bases are TGTGCCAGCAGCTTACGGGATTCGATGGGGGGCTACACCTTC. Its translation: CASSLRDSMGGYTF.

CDR3 loop: CASSLGQRVDEQYF. DNA of the CDR3: TGTGCCAGCAGTTTGGGGCAAAGGGTCGACGAGCAGTACTTC. This chain connects TRBV2 to TRBJ2-7; a possible D gene is TRBD1 (5 bases). Germline assignment: CDR1 SNHLY and CDR2 FYNNEI. Trimming took off 5 bases at V and 5 bases at J, with 16 bases between the two ends. This CDR3 has 14 amino acids.

The V call is TRBV18, the J call TRBJ2-1; TRBD2 is a possible D gene (5 bases). The CDR3 runs 13 residues. CDR1 KGHSH and CDR2 LQKENI come from the germline V gene. V was clipped by 5 bases and J by 5 bases, with 10 bases between them. This chain's CDR3 is CASSTGIDNEQFF. CDR3 sequence (DNA): TGTGCCAGCTCAACCGGGATTGACAATGAGCAGTTCTTC.

This clone was seen more than once but under ten times. The V gene is TRBV10-3, the J gene TRBJ2-4; D perhaps matches TRBD2 (5 bases). The CDR3 has 18 amino acids. Germline loops: CDR1 ENHRY, CDR2 SYGVKD. The ends were cut back, 5 bases at V and 0 bases at J, with 20 bases in the middle. The CDR3: CAISLTAPGSGAKNIQYF. Written as DNA, the CDR3 is TGTGCCATCAGTTTGACGGCCCCAGGAAGCGGAGCCAAAAACATTCAGTACTTC.

The V call is TRBV14, the J call TRBJ1-1; possibly TRBD1 for D (6 bases). The germline V gene has CDR1 SGHDN and CDR2 FVKESK. The CDR3 spans 14 residues. V was trimmed by 0 bases and J by 12 bases, leaving 17 bases between them. Here the CDR3 reads CASSQDSGGLGTFF. For the CDR3, the DNA is TGTGCCAGCAGCCAAGATTCGGGGGGCCTGGGGACTTTCTTT.

In regard to this clone: One end of the junction varies from germline; a read error may be responsible. The V and J genes are TRBV7-9 and TRBJ2-3; TRBD2 is a possible D gene (6 bases). The CDR3 sequence is 17 residues long. The germline V gene encodes CDR1 SEHNR and CDR2 FQNEAQ (reference sequence). The CDR3 nucleotides read TGTTCCAGCGTCCTGTGGGGCGGGGCCTTCAGCACAGATACGCAGTATTTT. Amino acid sequence: CSSVLWGGAFSTDTQYF.